What follows are 18 T cell receptor beta chains derived from one specimen sequenced in a study of T cell repertoires in cytomegalovirus infection. TCRdb re-called the reads through MiXCR, storing one row per CDR3 protein. The sample lists approximately 200,000 distinct CDR3 sequences, approximately 22% occurring once. Sequences were obtained from CD8+ T cells from PBMCs. The receptor set was obtained from a human donor in good health (CMV status not recorded). Some clones in this sample may be carry-over from other donors' samples.

The chain couples TRBV28 to TRBJ1-2; 7 bases are a match to TRBD1. This CDR3 comprises 16 residues. Looked up from germline, CDR1 is MDHEN and CDR2 is SYDVKM. V lost 6 bases to trimming and J lost 4 bases; unmatched junction nucleotides: 14. In DNA, the CDR3 is TGTGCCAGCAGCACTGACCACAGGGGCGAAAGCTATGGCTACACCTTC. As protein: CASSTDHRGESYGYTF.

This clonotype was observed at least ten times. This chain's CDR3 is CASSPISDSALNYGYTF. The CDR3 DNA is TGTGCCAGCAGCCCGATCTCCGACAGCGCCTTAAACTATGGCTACACCTTC. The chain employs TRBV7-2 and TRBJ1-2; D may be TRBD1 (5 bases). The V gene lost 5 bases and the J gene lost 2 bases, with 21 bases spanning the gap. The CDR3 loop spans 17 amino acids. Germline loops: CDR1 SGHTA, CDR2 FQGNSA.

This clonotype was observed many times. V is TRBV10-3 and J is TRBJ2-2; the D is unclear. The CDR3 spans 13 residues. Germline assignment: CDR1 ENHRY and CDR2 SYGVKD. Trimming cost V 0 bases and J 9 bases, with 8 bases left between them. The CDR3 reads CAISESMGRELFF. As DNA, the CDR3 is TGTGCCATCAGTGAGTCGATGGGAAGGGAGCTGTTTTTT.

Only a few counts were recorded for this clonotype. The chain recombines TRBV19 with TRBJ2-1; D is undetermined. Trimming left V 5 bases short and J 0 bases short, with 11 bases between. CDR1 is LNHDA and CDR2 is SQIVND in the germline V gene (reference sequence). The CDR3 extends over 15 amino acids. The CDR3 spells CASSFHESSYNEQFF. In DNA form, the CDR3 reads TGTGCCAGTAGTTTCCATGAAAGCTCCTACAATGAGCAGTTCTTC.

This clonotype was seen a few times. The rearrangement uses TRBV6-2 or TRBV6-3 and TRBJ2-7; 14 nucleotides agree with TRBD2. The CDR3 is made up of 19 amino acids. V lost 0 bases, J lost 3 bases, and 10 bases stayed unmatched. Looked up from germline, CDR1 is MNHEY and CDR2 is SVGEGT. CDR3 residues: CASSYSLRTSGGLLYEQYF. The CDR3 DNA sequence: TGTGCCAGCAGTTACTCCCTTCGGACTAGCGGGGGGCTCCTCTACGAGCAGTACTTC.

This clonotype was seen repeatedly, ten times or more. The J gene is TRBJ1-2, the V gene TRBV7-9; TRBD1 might be the D (6 bases). The V end was cut by 5 bases, the J end by 6 bases, with 19 bases between. The germline CDR1 and CDR2 sequences are SEHNR and FQNEAQ (reference sequence). The CDR3 runs 15 residues. Here the CDR3 reads CASSAHGARGDGYTF. In DNA, the CDR3 is TGTGCCAGCAGCGCCCATGGGGCCAGGGGTGATGGCTACACCTTC.

This clonotype was recorded many times. In nucleotides, the CDR3 is TGTGCCAGCAGTTTAGACACGGTATATAGCAATCAGCCCCAGCATTTT. Amino acid sequence: CASSLDTVYSNQPQHF. The rearrangement uses TRBV28 and TRBJ1-5; no definite D call. V gave up 2 bases and J gave up 0 bases, with 11 bases separating them. The CDR3 extends over 16 amino acids. Germline CDR1 is MDHEN and CDR2 is SYDVKM.

This clonotype was seen more than once but under ten times. This chain connects TRBV4-1 to TRBJ2-1; TRBD2 matches at 12 bases. Trimming removed 5 bases from V and 8 bases from J; junction bases left unmatched: 7. Germline V lookup: CDR1 MGHRA, CDR2 YSYEKL. The CDR3 runs 15 residues. CDR3 nucleotides: TGCGCCAGCAGCTACTCTAGCGGGGGGGCGTATGAGCAGTTCTTC. Encoded protein: CASSYSSGGAYEQFF.

The chain carries TRBV4-1 and TRBJ1-6; D is ambiguous. Germline lookup yields CDR1 MGHRA and CDR2 YSYEKL. V lost 2 bases and J lost 3, with 17 bases in between. The CDR3 loop spans 18 amino acids. CDR3 region: CASSQSPPGIDYNSPLHF. The CDR3 region has the DNA TGCGCCAGCAGCCAATCCCCCCCGGGCATAGACTATAATTCACCCCTCCACTTT.

This clonotype was counted ten times or more. This chain connects TRBV7-2 to TRBJ2-7; D unresolved. The CDR3 spans 16 residues. Germline lookup yields CDR1 SGHTA and CDR2 FQGNSA. Trimming took off 5 bases at V and 3 bases at J, with 20 bases between the two ends. This CDR3 reads CASSPLLEYPNYEQYF. CDR3 in DNA: TGTGCCAGCAGCCCCCTTTTGGAGTACCCAAACTACGAGCAGTACTTC.

This chain uses TRBV28 with TRBJ1-1; TRBD1 matches at 7 bases. V lost 6 bases, J lost 1 base, and 11 bases stayed unmatched. CDR3 size: 16 residues. Germline lookup yields CDR1 MDHEN and CDR2 SYDVKM. CDR3 nucleotides: TGTGCCAGCAGCCTAACAGGGGCCTCGGAGAACACTGAAGCTTTCTTT. Translating it yields CASSLTGASENTEAFF.

V is TRBV20-1 and J is TRBJ2-1; D not resolved. This CDR3 contains 15 residues. Trimming stripped 4 bases from V and 4 bases from J, with 17 bases between. CDR1 is DFQATT and CDR2 is SNEGSKA in the germline V gene (reference sequence). The CDR3 reads CSAKKWESKYNEQFF. CDR3 bases: TGCAGTGCTAAAAAGTGGGAATCCAAATACAATGAGCAGTTCTTC.

This clonotype was seen a few times. J is TRBJ2-2 and V is TRBV7-6; D could derive from TRBD1 or TRBD2 (5 bases each). CDR1 is SGHVS and CDR2 is FNYEAQ in the germline V gene. Trimming took 4 bases from V and 0 from J, leaving 12 bases between them. CDR3 size: 16 residues. The chain's CDR3 is CASSSGTDPNTGELFF. The CDR3 coding sequence is TGTGCCAGCAGCTCCGGGACCGACCCGAACACCGGGGAGCTGTTTTTT. The whole variable domain, remainder taken from reference TRBV7-6 and TRBJ2-2, is GAGVSQSPRYKVTKRGQDVALRCDPISGHVSLYWYRQALGQGPEFLTYFNYEAQQDKSGLPNDRFSAERPEGSISTLTIQRTEQRDSAMYRCASSSGTDPNTGELFFGEGSRLTVL.

This clonotype was found many times. V gene TRBV7-8 combines with J gene TRBJ2-7; D is perhaps TRBD1 (5 bases). This CDR3 region has 17 residues. Germline CDR1 is SGHVS and CDR2 is FQNEAQ. V was cut by 5 bases and J by 2 bases, with 22 bases left in between. CDR3 coding DNA: TGTGCCAGCAGCCCGATGGGCAGGGATTACTATCCCTACGAGCAGTACTTC. The encoded protein is CASSPMGRDYYPYEQYF.

The J gene is TRBJ2-1, the V gene TRBV6-2 or TRBV6-3; a weak D match, TRBD1 (5 bases). Germline V gene lookup returns CDR1 MNHEY and CDR2 SVGEGT. The V and J ends lost 8 bases and 12 bases respectively, with 26 bases between them. The CDR3 length is 15 residues. CDR3 in DNA: TGTGCCAGCGGGCCCTCAGGGTCGTACATCATTGGGCAGTTCTTC. Translation: CASGPSGSYIIGQFF.

This clonotype was detected ten times or more. The chain has TRBV7-2 and TRBJ1-1; D is ambiguous. This CDR3 is built from 15 residues. V lost 1 base to trimming and J lost 3 bases, with 12 bases between them. Germline V gene sequence: CDR1 SGHTA, CDR2 FQGNSA. Written as DNA, the CDR3 is TGTGCCAGCAGCTTAGGCGCCAGGCTCCACACTGAAGCTTTCTTT. Its protein is CASSLGARLHTEAFF.

The sample holds many counts of this clonotype. This CDR3 is CASSLPRGRGNQPQHF. The CDR3 nucleotides are TGTGCCAGCAGTCTTCCCAGGGGAAGGGGCAATCAGCCCCAGCATTTT. This chain uses TRBV28 with TRBJ1-5; tentative D call: TRBD1 (6 bases). CDR3 size: 16 residues. CDR1 is MDHEN and CDR2 is SYDVKM in the germline V gene. V was shortened by 5 bases and J by 2 bases, with 16 bases between the two germline ends.

The genes are TRBV7-9 and TRBJ2-2; weak D call: TRBD2 (6 bases). Looked up from germline, CDR1 is SEHNR and CDR2 is FQNEAQ (reference sequence). The CDR3 contains 14 residues. The V end lost 0 bases, the J end lost 4 bases, and 6 bases lay between the germline ends. The CDR3 here is CASSLAGLTGELFF. In DNA, the CDR3 is TGTGCCAGCAGCTTAGCGGGACTCACCGGGGAGCTGTTTTTT.